The 31 T cell receptor beta chains below come from one sample, sequenced in a study of radiotherapy plus CTLA-4 blockade in lung cancer. Sequencing was performed with immunoSEQ multiplex PCR; in TCRdb, only in-frame clones are kept and a portion is missing. Of 90,000 to 100,000 clones listed, around 79% are singletons. The sequences come from peripheral blood, collected from a patient treated with radiotherapy plus ipilimumab. The receptor source for this set is a human donor with non-small cell lung cancer who had a partial response to radiotherapy plus ipilimumab. Some clones in this sample may be carry-over from other donors' samples.

This chain uses TRBV2 with TRBJ2-7, with 10 bases matching TRBD1. Trimming took 4 bases from V and 3 from J; bases not matched to a gene: 9. The germline gives CDR1 SNHLY, CDR2 FYNNEI. The CDR3 is made up of 16 amino acids. CDR3 residues: CASSVGGGTGDYEQYF. In DNA form, the CDR3 reads TGTGCCAGCAGTGTGGGTGGAGGGACAGGGGACTACGAGCAGTACTTC.

This clone was counted once. The V gene is TRBV27, the J gene TRBJ2-3, with a tentative D call TRBD2 (5 bases). The CDR3 has 14 residues. The germline CDR1 and CDR2 sequences are MNHEY and SMNVEV (reference sequence). Deletions cut 3 bases from V and 3 bases from J, with 10 bases between. The CDR3 loop reads CASSFLRDTDTQYF. The CDR3 region has the DNA TGTGCCAGCAGTTTCCTCCGGGATACAGATACGCAGTATTTT.

The chain joins TRBV7-9 to TRBJ1-1, with unresolved D. V was pared by 4 bases and J by 1 base, with 10 bases between. Germline V lookup: CDR1 SEHNR, CDR2 FQNEAQ (reference sequence). The CDR3 has 14 residues. CDR3 loop: CASSSQTTNTEAFF. In DNA form, the CDR3 reads TGTGCCAGCAGCTCACAGACAACGAACACTGAAGCTTTCTTT.

V is TRBV7-8 and J is TRBJ1-5; D is ambiguous. V lost 1 base, J lost 0 bases, and 13 bases lay in between. The CDR3 is 17 residues long. The germline V gene encodes CDR1 SGHVS and CDR2 FQNEAQ. The CDR3 sequence is CASSLGSTRNSNQPQHF. CDR3 sequence (DNA): TGTGCCAGCAGCTTAGGTTCCACACGAAATAGCAATCAGCCCCAGCATTTT.

CDR3 region: CASTGTGGATGELFF. The DNA for the CDR3 is TGCGCCAGCACCGGGACAGGGGGTGCCACCGGGGAGCTGTTTTTT. The chain is built from TRBV5-1 and TRBJ2-2, with 11 bases that match TRBD1. Germline loops: CDR1 SGHRS, CDR2 YFSETQ. With V trimmed by 6 bases and J by 4 bases, 5 bases remained unmatched. The CDR3 runs 15 residues.

Of note for this clone: One end of the junction does not line up with germline, which may come from a read error. The rearrangement joins TRBV7-8 to TRBJ1-1; TRBD1 agrees at 10 bases. The V gene's germline CDR1 is SGHVS and CDR2 FQNEAQ. The CDR3 loop spans 14 amino acids. This CDR3 is CASSLAHGQGVQLF. CDR3 DNA sequence: TGTGCCAGCAGCTTAGCCCATGGACAGGGGGTTCAACTATTT.

The rearrangement links TRBV19 to TRBJ2-1, with 8 bases aligning to TRBD2. Germline CDR1 and CDR2: LNHDA and SQIVND (reference sequence). This CDR3 is 13 amino acids long. J gave up 5 bases and V 7 bases, and 4 bases lay outside the gene matches. The CDR3 is CASTAGGNNEQFF. CDR3 sequence (DNA): TGTGCCAGTACCGCGGGGGGCAACAATGAGCAGTTCTTC.

The V call is TRBV7-9, the J call TRBJ1-4; D is unresolved. The germline V gene has CDR1 SEHNR and CDR2 FQNEAQ (reference sequence). The CDR3 totals 15 residues. Trimming took off 5 bases at V and 0 bases at J, with 10 bases between the two ends. CDR3 sequence reads: CASSHRDATNEKLFF. In nucleotides, the CDR3 is TGTGCCAGCAGCCACCGAGATGCAACTAATGAAAAACTGTTTTTT.

The chain joins TRBV19 to TRBJ1-5; 7 positions agree with TRBD1. V shed 7 bases and J 4 bases; nucleotides not matched to a gene: 4. CDR1 is LNHDA, CDR2 SQIVND, per germline (reference sequence). The CDR3 extends over 13 amino acids. CDR3 nucleotides: TGTGCCAGTAAGGACAGGATTAATCAGCCCCAGCATTTT. This codes for CASKDRINQPQHF.

A few counts support this clone. This chain uses TRBV11-1 with TRBJ1-1; no clear D gene. CDR1 and CDR2 (germline): SGHAT, FQDESV (reference sequence). This CDR3 has 13 amino acids. V was trimmed by 2 bases and J by 7 bases, leaving 11 bases between them. The CDR3 bases are TGTGCCAGCAGCTTAAACCCCCAGATTGAAGCTTTCTTT. Translating it yields CASSLNPQIEAFF. The whole variable domain, remainder taken from reference TRBV11-1 and TRBJ1-1, is EAEVAQSPRYKITEKSQAVAFWCDPISGHATLYWYRQILGQGPELLVQFQDESVVDDSQLPKDRFSAERLKGVDSTLKIQPAELGDSAMYLCASSLNPQIEAFFGQGTRLTVV.

The V and J genes are TRBV7-8 and TRBJ2-1, with D maybe TRBD2 (6 bases). The CDR3 runs to 20 residues. Germline V lookup: CDR1 SGHVS, CDR2 FQNEAQ. V shed 1 base and J shed 7 bases, with 29 bases lying between them. CDR3 bases: TGTGCCAGCAGCTTAGAGGTACTAGCAGTTTGGGGATCCGGAAGAAATGAGCAGTTCTTC. Protein: CASSLEVLAVWGSGRNEQFF. Variable domain in full (rest from reference TRBV7-8 and TRBJ2-1): GAGVSQSPRYKVAKRGQDVALRCDPISGHVSLFWYQQALGQGPEFLTYFQNEAQLDKSGLPSDRFFAERPEGSVSTLKIQRTQQEDSAVYLCASSLEVLAVWGSGRNEQFFGPGTRLTVL.

V usage is TRBV28 and J usage is TRBJ2-7, with TRBD2 matching over 9 bases. Germline V gene sequence: CDR1 MDHEN, CDR2 SYDVKM. V dropped 3 bases and J dropped 4; count of bases not matched to a gene: 7. This CDR3 region has 15 residues. The CDR3 bases are TGTGCCAGCAGTTTGATCCTGGGACTAGCTTACGAGCAGTACTTC. Encoded protein: CASSLILGLAYEQYF.

The V and J genes are TRBV6-5 and TRBJ2-2; D is perhaps TRBD1 (7 bases). The CDR3 has 15 amino acids. Trimming removed 5 bases from V and 3 bases from J, with 13 bases in between. Germline CDR1 MNHEY, CDR2 SVGAGI. The CDR3 region is CASSPTGEDTGELFF. The CDR3 coding sequence is TGTGCCAGCAGTCCTACAGGGGAGGACACCGGGGAGCTGTTTTTT.

The J gene is TRBJ2-3, the V gene TRBV7-8; 10 positions agree with TRBD2. Trimming at V came to 0 bases and at J to 1 base, leaving 10 bases not matched to a gene. The CDR3 runs 19 residues. Germline V gene lookup returns CDR1 SGHVS and CDR2 FQNEAQ. The CDR3 DNA reads TGTGCCAGCAGCTTAGCGTTCAGCGGGGGGGCTTTCGGCACAGATACGCAGTATTTT. Translation: CASSLAFSGGAFGTDTQYF.

This chain uses TRBV28 with TRBJ2-6, with D possibly matching TRBD1 (6 bases). Trimming took off 7 bases at V and 2 bases at J, with 18 bases between the two ends. Germline CDR1 MDHEN, CDR2 SYDVKM. The CDR3 extends over 17 amino acids. In DNA form, the CDR3 reads TGTGCCAGCAACCCAGCAGGGGCCCCCACTGGGGCCAACGTCCTGACTTTC. Its protein product is CASNPAGAPTGANVLTF. The full variable domain, in which reference TRBV28 and TRBJ2-6 provide the parts outside the CDR3, is DVKVTQSSRYLVKRTGEKVFLECVQDMDHENMFWYRQDPGLGLRLIYFSYDVKMKEKGDIPEGYSVSREKKERFSLILESASTNQTSMYLCASNPAGAPTGANVLTFGAGSRLTVL.

J is TRBJ2-7 and V is TRBV7-9, with 7 positions matching TRBD1. V trimming: 5 bases; J trimming: 1 base; junction bases outside the gene matches: 2. This CDR3 comprises 13 residues. CDR1 SEHNR and CDR2 FQNEAQ come from the germline V gene (reference sequence). The CDR3 DNA reads TGTGCCAGCAGCGCAGGGGGTTCCTACGAGCAGTACTTC. It specifies CASSAGGSYEQYF.

J is TRBJ1-2 and V is TRBV4-3, with D unclear. The CDR3 is made up of 14 amino acids. CDR1 LGHNA and CDR2 YSLEER come from the germline V gene. The V and J ends lost 0 bases and 8 bases respectively, with 13 bases between them. The CDR3 sequence: CASSQERVDLGYTF. As DNA, the CDR3 is TGCGCCAGCAGCCAAGAGAGGGTTGATTTAGGCTACACCTTC.

The V and J genes are TRBV19 and TRBJ1-5, with 10 bases matching TRBD1. The germline V gene has CDR1 LNHDA and CDR2 SQIVND (reference sequence). The length of the CDR3 is 18 residues. V dropped 4 bases and J dropped 0; count of bases not matched to a gene: 9. CDR3 sequence (DNA): TGTGCCAGTAGTAATATAAGACAGGGGGCCTTTAGCAATCAGCCCCAGCATTTT. Encoded protein: CASSNIRQGAFSNQPQHF.

The V gene is TRBV29-1, the J gene TRBJ2-7; 12 positions match TRBD2. J gave up 6 bases and V 7 bases, and 4 bases lay outside the gene matches. Germline V lookup: CDR1 SQVTM, CDR2 ANQGSEA. The CDR3 runs to 12 residues. In nucleotides, the CDR3 is TGCAGCGGACAGACTAGCGGGAGCGAGCAGTACTTC. This codes for CSGQTSGSEQYF.

V usage is TRBV7-9 and J usage is TRBJ2-3; 7 bases align to TRBD1. V lost 1 base and J lost 4; bases outside the gene matches: 5. Germline V gene data show CDR1 as SEHNR and CDR2 as FQNEAQ (reference sequence). This CDR3 has 15 amino acids. The CDR3 DNA follows: TGTGCCAGCAGCTTAGTCTTGGGACAGTCAGATACGCAGTATTTT. Encoded protein: CASSLVLGQSDTQYF.

This rearrangement joins TRBV6-1 to TRBJ1-5; D might be TRBD1 (5 bases). The CDR3 length is 13 residues. CDR1 is MNHNS, CDR2 SASEGT, per germline. The germline V and J ends were trimmed by 2 bases and 11 bases, with 13 bases remaining between them. DNA for the CDR3: TGTGCCAGCAGTGAATGGGGGGGGTTGACCCAGCATTTT. It codes for CASSEWGGLTQHF.

The chain combines TRBV2 with TRBJ2-7, with a tentative D call TRBD2 (5 bases). Germline-derived CDR1 and CDR2 are SNHLY and FYNNEI. The CDR3 has 14 residues. Trimming shortened V by 1 base and J by 5 bases, and 12 bases separated the two germline ends. For the CDR3, the DNA is TGTGCCAGCAGTGAAGTAGCGCCTGCCCACGAGCAGTACTTC. This codes for CASSEVAPAHEQYF.

The rearrangement joins TRBV5-1 to TRBJ2-3; 12 bases are shared with TRBD2. Germline V lookup: CDR1 SGHRS, CDR2 YFSETQ. The V gene end was trimmed by 0 bases and the J gene end by 4 bases; junction bases not matched to a gene: 24. The CDR3 runs 23 residues. CDR3 in DNA: TGCGCCAGCAGCTTGGCCACCACACGTCTAGCGGGAGGGCCCCGTAGGCGACCAGATACGCAGTATTTT. This translates into CASSLATTRLAGGPRRRPDTQYF.

This clone was detected only once. The rearrangement uses TRBV7-7 and TRBJ2-2; a weak D match, TRBD2 (5 bases). Germline CDR1 SSHAT, CDR2 FNYEAQ (reference sequence). The V and J ends lost 6 bases and 1 base respectively, with 9 bases between them. The CDR3 contains 14 residues. CDR3: CASRLGRNTGELFF. CDR3 coding DNA: TGTGCCAGCAGACTAGGTCGGAACACCGGGGAGCTGTTTTTT.

This clone showed up just a few times. The V call is TRBV5-4, the J call TRBJ2-5; 7 bases map to TRBD1. There are 14 residues in the CDR3. Germline trimming cut 3 bases from V and 1 base from J; bases unmatched to any gene: 3. CDR1 is SGHNT, CDR2 YYREEE, per germline (reference sequence). The CDR3 loop reads CASSSNRGQETQYF. The CDR3 DNA reads TGTGCCAGCAGCTCAAACAGGGGCCAAGAGACCCAGTACTTC.

This chain uses TRBV19 with TRBJ2-3; D possibly corresponds to TRBD2 (6 bases). Germline V gene data show CDR1 as LNHDA and CDR2 as SQIVND (reference sequence). The CDR3 runs to 16 residues. Trimming stripped 5 bases from V and 2 bases from J, with 17 bases between. The CDR3 DNA follows: TGTGCCAGTAGTGCGATGGGACTCCGAACCACAGATACGCAGTATTTT. It codes for CASSAMGLRTTDTQYF.

V usage is TRBV7-2 and J usage is TRBJ2-1; a weak D match, TRBD1 (6 bases). V was shortened by 3 bases and J by 8 bases, with 20 bases between the two germline ends. The CDR3 spans 16 residues. Per germline, CDR1 SGHTA and CDR2 FQGNSA. In nucleotides, the CDR3 is TGTGCCAGCAGCTTTTCCGTGACAGGTCTCAGTTATGAGCAGTTCTTC. As protein: CASSFSVTGLSYEQFF.

This rearrangement joins TRBV29-1 to TRBJ1-5, with 10 bases fitting TRBD1. V shed 4 bases and J 1 base; nucleotides not matched to a gene: 4. Germline V gene sequence: CDR1 SQVTM, CDR2 ANQGSEA. The CDR3 is 15 amino acids. CDR3 sequence reads: CSVAGQGMSNQPQHF. CDR3 DNA sequence: TGCAGCGTTGCGGGACAGGGGATGAGCAATCAGCCCCAGCATTTT.

This clone is categorized as medium-sized. The chain recombines TRBV2 with TRBJ2-7; D is possibly TRBD2 (5 bases). V lost 2 bases, J lost 12 bases, and 14 bases lay in between. This CDR3 contains 12 residues. The germline V gene encodes CDR1 SNHLY and CDR2 FYNNEI. The CDR3 nucleotides read TGTGCCAGCAGTGAAAGCGGTACTATCCGGTACTTC. This translates into CASSESGTIRYF.

The chain joins TRBV6-5 to TRBJ2-6, with D perhaps matching TRBD2 (5 bases). The germline gives CDR1 MNHEY, CDR2 SVGAGI. CDR3 length: 16 amino acids. The V gene lost 0 bases and the J gene lost 0 bases, with 6 bases spanning the gap. CDR3 sequence (DNA): TGTGCCAGCAGTTACTCGGGAGTCTCTGGGGCCAACGTCCTGACTTTC. Protein sequence: CASSYSGVSGANVLTF.

The chain joins TRBV5-1 to TRBJ1-1, with TRBD1 identical over 12 bases. This CDR3 comprises 15 residues. J was trimmed by 11 bases and V by 8 bases; bases with no gene match: 16. Germline CDR1 reads SGHRS; CDR2 reads YFSETQ. The CDR3 loop is CASGGTGTGGVGAFF. The CDR3, as DNA: TGCGCCAGTGGCGGGACCGGGACAGGGGGCGTGGGCGCTTTCTTT.